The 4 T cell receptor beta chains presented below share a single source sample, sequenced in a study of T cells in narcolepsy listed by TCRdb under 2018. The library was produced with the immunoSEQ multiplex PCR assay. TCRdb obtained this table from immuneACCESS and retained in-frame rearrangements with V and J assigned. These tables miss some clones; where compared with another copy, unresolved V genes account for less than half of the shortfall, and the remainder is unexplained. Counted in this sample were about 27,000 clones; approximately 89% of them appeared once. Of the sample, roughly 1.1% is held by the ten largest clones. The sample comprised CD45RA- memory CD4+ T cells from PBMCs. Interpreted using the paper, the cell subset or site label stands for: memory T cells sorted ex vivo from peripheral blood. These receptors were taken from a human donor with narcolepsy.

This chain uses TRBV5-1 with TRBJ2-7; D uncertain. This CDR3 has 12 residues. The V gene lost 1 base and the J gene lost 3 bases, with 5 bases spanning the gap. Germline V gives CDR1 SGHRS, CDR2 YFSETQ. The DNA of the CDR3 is TGCGCCAGCAGCTTGTTGGGCTACGAGCAGTACTTC. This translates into CASSLLGYEQYF.

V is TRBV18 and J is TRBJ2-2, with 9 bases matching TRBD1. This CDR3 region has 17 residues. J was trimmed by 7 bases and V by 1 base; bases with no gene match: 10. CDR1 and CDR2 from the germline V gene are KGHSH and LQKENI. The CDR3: CASSPLGQGAPGGELFF. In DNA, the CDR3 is TGTGCCAGCTCACCACTGGGACAGGGAGCCCCAGGCGGGGAGCTGTTTTTT.

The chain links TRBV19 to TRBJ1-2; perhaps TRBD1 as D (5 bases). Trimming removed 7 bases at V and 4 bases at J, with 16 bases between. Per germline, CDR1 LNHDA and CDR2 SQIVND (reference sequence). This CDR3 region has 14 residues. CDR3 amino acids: CASTIPGTSYGYTF. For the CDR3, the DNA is TGTGCCAGTACCATACCTGGGACTAGCTATGGCTACACCTTC.

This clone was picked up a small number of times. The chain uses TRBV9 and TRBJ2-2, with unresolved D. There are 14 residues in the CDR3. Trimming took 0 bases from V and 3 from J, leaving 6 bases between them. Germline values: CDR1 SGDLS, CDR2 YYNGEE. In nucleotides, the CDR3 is TGTGCCAGCAGCGTAGAACTATACACCGGGGAGCTGTTTTTT. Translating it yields CASSVELYTGELFF.